This T cell receptor (beta chain) was recovered during a study of CD8 T cells in ankylosing spondylitis. Whole-study results and caveats: Characteristic, it appeared, of ankylosing spondylitis blood was a TCR beta motif of seven or eight highly homologous variants.

In regard to this clonotype: Its cognate antigen is unknown.

TCRdb redid the calling of the 5' RACE reads with MiXCR, one entry per CDR3 protein. The data contain 470,000 or so distinct CDR3 sequences, more than 25% of them singletons. This clonotype was obtained from a male donor with ankylosing spondylitis. Material: blood, either unsorted or a sorted T cell fraction (not recorded which).

CDR3 sequence reads: CASSSTGVDTQYF. Here the CDR3 DNA reads TGTGCCAGCAGCTCCACAGGGGTGGATACGCAGTATTTT. The rearrangement uses TRBV7-2 and TRBJ2-3, with 7 bases fitting TRBD1. V was pared by 4 bases and J by 6 bases, with 4 bases of the junction left unmatched. This CDR3 spans 13 amino acids. Germline V gene data show CDR1 as SGHTA and CDR2 as FQGNSA.